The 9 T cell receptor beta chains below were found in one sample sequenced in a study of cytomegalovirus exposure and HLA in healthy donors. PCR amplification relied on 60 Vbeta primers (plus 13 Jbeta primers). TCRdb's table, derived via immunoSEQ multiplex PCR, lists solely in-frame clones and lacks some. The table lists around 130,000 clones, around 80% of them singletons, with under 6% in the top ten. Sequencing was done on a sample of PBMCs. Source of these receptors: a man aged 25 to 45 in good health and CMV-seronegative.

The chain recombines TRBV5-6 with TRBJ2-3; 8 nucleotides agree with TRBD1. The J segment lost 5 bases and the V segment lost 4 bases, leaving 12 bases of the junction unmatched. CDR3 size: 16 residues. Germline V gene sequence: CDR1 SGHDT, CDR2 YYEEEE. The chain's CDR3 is CASSTAGGPSRDTQYF. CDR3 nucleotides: TGTGCCAGCAGCACGGCAGGGGGCCCCTCACGAGATACGCAGTATTTT. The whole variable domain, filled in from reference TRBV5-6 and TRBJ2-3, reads DAGVTQSPTHLIKTRGQQVTLRCSPKSGHDTVSWYQQALGQGPQFIFQYYEEEERQRGNFPDRFSGHQFPNYSSELNVNALLLGDSALYLCASSTAGGPSRDTQYFGPGTRLTVL.

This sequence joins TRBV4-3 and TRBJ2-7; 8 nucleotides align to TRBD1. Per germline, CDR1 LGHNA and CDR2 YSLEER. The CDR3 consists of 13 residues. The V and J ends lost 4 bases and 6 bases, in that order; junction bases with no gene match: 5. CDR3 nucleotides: TGCGCCAGCAGCCCTAGGACAGGGCTCGAGCAGTACTTC. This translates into CASSPRTGLEQYF.

The CDR3 nucleotides read TGTGCCAGCAGTAACGGACATGACAAGTTCTTC. It is translated as CASSNGHDKFF. The J gene is TRBJ2-1, the V gene TRBV6-5; D is possibly TRBD1 (5 bases). Germline values: CDR1 MNHEY, CDR2 SVGAGI. V was cut by 5 bases and J by 14 bases, with 13 bases left in between. The CDR3 has 11 amino acids.

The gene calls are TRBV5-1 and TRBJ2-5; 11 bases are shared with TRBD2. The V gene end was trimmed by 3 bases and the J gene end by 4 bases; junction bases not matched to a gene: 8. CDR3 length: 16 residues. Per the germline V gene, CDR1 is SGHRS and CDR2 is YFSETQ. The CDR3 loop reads CASSSSSGRAGETQYF. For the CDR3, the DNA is TGCGCCAGCAGCTCCAGTAGCGGGAGGGCGGGAGAGACCCAGTACTTC.

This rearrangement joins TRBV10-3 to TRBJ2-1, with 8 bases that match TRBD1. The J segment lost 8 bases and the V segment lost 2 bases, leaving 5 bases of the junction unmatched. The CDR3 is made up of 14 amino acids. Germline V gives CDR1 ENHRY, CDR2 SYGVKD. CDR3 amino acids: CAISEPRDRHEQFF. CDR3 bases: TGTGCCATCAGTGAGCCCCGGGACAGGCATGAGCAGTTCTTC.

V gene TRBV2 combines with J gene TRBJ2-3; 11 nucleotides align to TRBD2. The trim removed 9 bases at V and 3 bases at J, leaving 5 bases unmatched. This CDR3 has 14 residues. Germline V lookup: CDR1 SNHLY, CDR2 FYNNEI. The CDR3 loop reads CASGRTSGTDTQYF. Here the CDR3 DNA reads TGTGCCAGTGGACGGACTAGCGGGACAGATACGCAGTATTTT.

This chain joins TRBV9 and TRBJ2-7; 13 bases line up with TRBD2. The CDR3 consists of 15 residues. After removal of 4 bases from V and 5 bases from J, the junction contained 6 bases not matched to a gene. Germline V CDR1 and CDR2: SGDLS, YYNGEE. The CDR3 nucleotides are TGTGCCAGCAGCCCACGGACTAGCGGGAGCGACGAGCAGTACTTC. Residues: CASSPRTSGSDEQYF.

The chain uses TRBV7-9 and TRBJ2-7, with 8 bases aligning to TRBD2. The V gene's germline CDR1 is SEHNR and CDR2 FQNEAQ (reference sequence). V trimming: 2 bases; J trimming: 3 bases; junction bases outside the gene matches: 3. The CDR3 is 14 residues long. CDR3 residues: CASSLRGGRYEQYF. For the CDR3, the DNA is TGTGCCAGCAGCTTACGGGGGGGCCGCTACGAGCAGTACTTC. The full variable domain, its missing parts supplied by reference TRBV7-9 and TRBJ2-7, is DTGVSQNPRHKITKRGQNVTFRCDPISEHNRLYWYRQTLGQGPEFLTYFQNEAQLEKSRLLSDRFSAERPKGSFSTLEIQRTEQGDSAMYLCASSLRGGRYEQYFGPGTRLTVT.

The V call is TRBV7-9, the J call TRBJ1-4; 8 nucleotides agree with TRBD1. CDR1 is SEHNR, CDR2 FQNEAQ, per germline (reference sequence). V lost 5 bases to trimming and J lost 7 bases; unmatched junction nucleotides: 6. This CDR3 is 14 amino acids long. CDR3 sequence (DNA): TGTGCCAGCAGCCCCGGGACAGGTGTTGAAAAACTGTTTTTT. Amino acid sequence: CASSPGTGVEKLFF.